This is a list of T cell receptor beta chains from one sample in a study of T cell responses to AZD1222 COVID-19 vaccine. Sequenced by immunoSEQ multiplex PCR; TCRdb stores in-frame clones only, minus some. The profile shows fewer than 150,000 clones, around 84% of them singletons. The sequencing used peripheral blood, collected on day 0 of AZD1222 vaccination. The receptors originated from an adult in good health. CDR3s include the opening cysteine and the closing phenylalanine or tryptophan. The order of the fields is clone size, V gene, J gene, CDR3 protein. Size tells how often a clone was seen (once, few, many) or the class of an expanded clone, and some rows leave it out.

clone size: few
V gene: TRBV27
J gene: TRBJ2-3
CDR3 protein: CASSFGKTSTDTQYF

clone size: -
V gene: TRBV11-1
J gene: TRBJ2-7
CDR3 protein: CASSPRRPSTYEQYF

clone size: -
V gene: TRBV4-2
J gene: TRBJ2-2
CDR3 protein: CASSQDPGTSGNTGELFF

clone size: -
V gene: TRBV7-9
J gene: TRBJ2-1
CDR3 protein: CASSLAGGRNEQFF

clone size: -
V gene: TRBV7-9
J gene: TRBJ1-6
CDR3 protein: CASSLFGGNSPLHF

clone size: -
V gene: TRBV2
J gene: TRBJ1-1
CDR3 protein: CASSEQGEAFF

clone size: once
V gene: TRBV5-1
J gene: TRBJ1-1
CDR3 protein: CAVGEPGGTEAFF

clone size: -
V gene: TRBV5-1
J gene: TRBJ1-2
CDR3 protein: CASSSKRGGVDGYTF

clone size: -
V gene: TRBV29-1
J gene: TRBJ2-1
CDR3 protein: CSVEGGPEAIKGQFF

clone size: once
V gene: TRBV2
J gene: TRBJ1-3
CDR3 protein: CASSGSVTGNTIYF

clone size: -
V gene: TRBV19
J gene: TRBJ1-1
CDR3 protein: CASTLWGQPNTEAFF

clone size: -
V gene: TRBV2
J gene: TRBJ1-1
CDR3 protein: CASSGQGSWGKQAFF

clone size: -
V gene: TRBV19
J gene: TRBJ2-7
CDR3 protein: CASSPSPSVNWAYEQYF

clone size: -
V gene: TRBV28
J gene: TRBJ2-1
CDR3 protein: CASSLNNEQFF

clone size: -
V gene: TRBV4-1
J gene: TRBJ1-4
CDR3 protein: CASSQLTQKDTTNEKLFF

clone size: -
V gene: TRBV5-1
J gene: TRBJ1-2
CDR3 protein: CASSSGGRRSNYGYTF

clone size: -
V gene: TRBV29-1
J gene: TRBJ2-7
CDR3 protein: CSVITGSTGEQYF

clone size: -
V gene: TRBV6-6
J gene: TRBJ2-7
CDR3 protein: CASRLLRDRTYEQYF

clone size: -
V gene: TRBV28
J gene: TRBJ2-7
CDR3 protein: CASSFAGAGYEQYF

clone size: -
V gene: TRBV5-1
J gene: TRBJ2-5
CDR3 protein: CASSLAGNQETQYF

clone size: -
V gene: TRBV2
J gene: TRBJ1-1
CDR3 protein: CASSYRGKNTEAFF

clone size: -
V gene: TRBV28
J gene: TRBJ1-1
CDR3 protein: CASRSGKNTEAFF

clone size: -
V gene: TRBV27
J gene: TRBJ1-5
CDR3 protein: CASRGGLNQPQHF

clone size: -
V gene: TRBV30
J gene: TRBJ2-3
CDR3 protein: CAWSPLGAGFTDTQYF

clone size: -
V gene: TRBV27
J gene: TRBJ2-7
CDR3 protein: CASSFTGQGGLGQYF

clone size: -
V gene: TRBV11-2
J gene: TRBJ2-7
CDR3 protein: CASSPGNYEQYF

clone size: -
V gene: TRBV11-2
J gene: TRBJ1-1
CDR3 protein: CASSLFGQTNTEAFF

clone size: -
V gene: TRBV25-1
J gene: TRBJ1-2
CDR3 protein: CASSETGANYGYTF

clone size: -
V gene: TRBV29-1
J gene: TRBJ1-1
CDR3 protein: CSVGTSLGMNTEAFF

clone size: -
V gene: TRBV5-4
J gene: TRBJ1-1
CDR3 protein: CASSRVVGRGTEAFF

clone size: -
V gene: TRBV6-5
J gene: TRBJ1-4
CDR3 protein: CASSRDPLGEKLFF

clone size: -
V gene: TRBV28
J gene: TRBJ1-2
CDR3 protein: CASSLEQRNYGYTF

clone size: -
V gene: TRBV30
J gene: TRBJ1-2
CDR3 protein: CAWSGSTYGYTF

clone size: -
V gene: TRBV6-2/TRBV6-3
J gene: TRBJ2-7
CDR3 protein: CASSYRGTGVEQYF

clone size: -
V gene: TRBV5-4
J gene: TRBJ1-1
CDR3 protein: CASSEWAQGNTEAFF

clone size: -
V gene: TRBV28
J gene: TRBJ1-1
CDR3 protein: CATTSPRGPAFF

clone size: -
V gene: TRBV15
J gene: TRBJ1-2
CDR3 protein: CATSRGGTGTAQTYGYTF

clone size: -
V gene: TRBV11-2
J gene: TRBJ1-1
CDR3 protein: CASSPWGGRINTEAFF

clone size: few
V gene: TRBV5-6
J gene: TRBJ2-1
CDR3 protein: CASSIQGANEQFF

clone size: -
V gene: TRBV28
J gene: TRBJ1-4
CDR3 protein: CASSLLGGQPKPTNEKLFF

clone size: -
V gene: TRBV30
J gene: TRBJ2-7
CDR3 protein: CAWSWGYEQYF

clone size: -
V gene: TRBV27
J gene: TRBJ2-5
CDR3 protein: CASSIQTGVETQYF

clone size: once
V gene: TRBV7-3
J gene: TRBJ2-3
CDR3 protein: CASSPIPTAYTDTQYF

clone size: -
V gene: TRBV6-5
J gene: TRBJ1-1
CDR3 protein: CASRRTWNTEAFF

clone size: -
V gene: TRBV18
J gene: TRBJ1-5
CDR3 protein: CASSPGVGVTGLNQPQHF

clone size: once
V gene: TRBV9
J gene: TRBJ2-7
CDR3 protein: CASSVGQGTYEQYF

clone size: -
V gene: TRBV7-9
J gene: TRBJ1-1
CDR3 protein: CASSSATGTGSEAFF

clone size: once
V gene: TRBV6-5
J gene: TRBJ1-1
CDR3 protein: CASSWTGAEAFF

clone size: -
V gene: TRBV5-1
J gene: TRBJ2-1
CDR3 protein: CASSLVVGLAGYNEQFF

clone size: -
V gene: TRBV6-1
J gene: TRBJ1-2
CDR3 protein: CASSEEAMGRRARANYGYTF

clone size: -
V gene: TRBV7-9
J gene: TRBJ2-2
CDR3 protein: CASSFGPSEAFTGELFF

clone size: -
V gene: TRBV19
J gene: TRBJ1-2
CDR3 protein: CASRGDGYTF